The clone carrying this T cell receptor (beta chain) was counted only a few times. Its antigen is unknown. This specimen comes from a study of T cells after yellow fever vaccination. Turning to the study itself: Some fractions had low cell numbers, and these were prepared with SMART-Seq v4 Ultra Low Input. Study observations and caveats: The CD4 compartment and the CD8 compartment contained a small share of clonotypes in common. Weaker overall, the secondary response nonetheless peaked faster (day 5 versus 15).

The CDR3 extends over 12 amino acids. Per germline, CDR1 SGHTA and CDR2 FQGNSA. Trimming left V 5 bases short and J 1 base short, with 5 bases between. The 5'RACE template-switching step produced TCR cDNA and added a universal primer site and UMIs. TCRdb re-analysed the 5' RACE reads in MiXCR, keeping a single row per CDR3 protein. Among 350,000 to 450,000 distinct CDR3 sequences, 6% to 8% were seen once, and the ten largest hold 15%. The origin of this receptor is a man between 25 and 39 years old who received the YFV17D yellow fever vaccine. The rearrangement uses TRBV7-2 and TRBJ1-1; D remains ambiguous. The sample was PBMCs, taken 5 days after the yellow fever booster vaccination. In DNA, the CDR3 is TGTGCCAGCAGCCGCGGGAACACTGAAGCTTTCTTT. Translated, it gives CASSRGNTEAFF.